Shown below are 26 T cell receptor beta chains from a single sample sequenced in a study of CXCR3-negative and CXCR3-positive naive CD8 T cells. Whole-study results and caveats: The TRB CDR3s that CXCR3-positive naive cells carried were more hydrophobic than those of CXCR3-negative naive cells.

Their antigen targets remain unknown. Through 5' RACE with UMI labels, the TRB cDNA libraries were prepared. TCRdb reanalyzed the 5' RACE reads, giving one entry per CDR3 protein sequence and no DNA. There are about 89,000 distinct CDR3 sequences in the sample, with approximately 0.99% held by the top ten. The sample taken for sequencing was naive CXCR3+ CD8+ T cells from blood. Subset here: CD45RO-CCR7+CD27+CD95- naive CD8+ T cells expressing CXCR3 (TNR3+). These receptors were taken from a human donor in good health. Some clones in this sample may be carry-over from other donors' samples.

J is TRBJ2-5 and V is TRBV19; TCRdb names TRBD2, which stays unverified in the absence of DNA. The CDR3 runs 13 residues. In germline, CDR1 is LNHDA, CDR2 SQIVND (reference sequence). The CDR3 here is CASTVGGEETQYF.

This chain uses TRBV27 with TRBJ2-7; lacking DNA, the TRBD1 call made by TCRdb goes unchecked. Germline CDR1 MNHEY, CDR2 SMNVEV (reference sequence). The CDR3 has 14 amino acids. The chain's CDR3 is CASSALVSDYEQYF.

The J gene is TRBJ2-7, the V gene TRBV29-1; without DNA, the TCRdb call of TRBD2 cannot be checked. The germline V gene has CDR1 SQVTM and CDR2 ANQGSEA. This CDR3 contains 12 residues. CDR3 sequence reads: CSAAGGSYEQYF.

The CDR3 spells CASKMTGASYEQYF. The chain employs TRBV28 and TRBJ2-7. Germline V lookup: CDR1 MDHEN, CDR2 SYDVKM. This CDR3 region has 14 residues.

The chain uses TRBV6-5 and TRBJ2-7. The germline V gene has CDR1 MNHEY and CDR2 SVGAGI. The CDR3 runs to 14 residues. The CDR3 sequence is CASSYRQDLYEQYF.

This chain uses TRBV12-3 or TRBV12-4 with TRBJ1-5; TCRdb designates TRBD1, a call that cannot be tested without DNA. The CDR3 consists of 14 residues. The CDR3 loop is CASTPGWGAQPQHF.

The V gene is TRBV5-1, the J gene TRBJ2-7. Germline loops: CDR1 SGHRS, CDR2 YFSETQ. The CDR3 extends over 15 amino acids. The chain's CDR3 is CASSLFAGATYEQYF.

Here the CDR3 reads CASSPPTLYTEAFF. This chain uses TRBV18 with TRBJ1-1. From germline, CDR1 is KGHSH and CDR2 LQKENI. This CDR3 spans 14 amino acids.

The chain combines TRBV28 with TRBJ2-3; checking the TCRdb D call of TRBD1 is not possible without DNA. Per germline, CDR1 MDHEN and CDR2 SYDVKM. This CDR3 is 15 amino acids long. CDR3 protein: CASSFGQSSTDTQYF.

This chain links TRBV4-1 with TRBJ2-7; TCRdb indicates TRBD1, and absent DNA this call remains unverified. CDR1 and CDR2 from the germline V gene are MGHRA and YSYEKL. CDR3 size: 16 residues. This CDR3 is CASSQDPGQLYGEQYF.

This chain joins TRBV4-1 and TRBJ2-1; TCRdb indicates TRBD1, and absent DNA this call remains unverified. CDR1 is MGHRA, CDR2 YSYEKL, per germline. CDR3 size: 18 residues. CDR3 protein: CASSQEPPPGRLNDEQFF.

The rearrangement links TRBV4-2 to TRBJ2-7. The CDR3 extends over 15 amino acids. The V gene's germline CDR1 is LGHNA and CDR2 YNFKEQ. The CDR3 sequence: CASSQGDRGSYEQYF.

The chain has TRBV19 and TRBJ1-5. Germline V gene lookup returns CDR1 LNHDA and CDR2 SQIVND (reference sequence). There are 15 residues in the CDR3. CDR3 amino acids: CASSSAVHSNQPQHF.

J is TRBJ2-1 and V is TRBV15; TCRdb selects TRBD2, and the lack of DNA leaves this call unchecked. CDR1 is LNHNV and CDR2 is YYDKDF in the germline V gene (reference sequence). This CDR3 has 17 amino acids. This chain's CDR3 is CATSRERGLAGFNEQFF.

This rearrangement joins TRBV7-3 to TRBJ2-7; checking the TCRdb D call of TRBD1 is not possible without DNA. This CDR3 spans 14 amino acids. CDR1 is SGHTA, CDR2 FQGTGA, per germline. The CDR3: CASSRGTGSYEQYF.

The J gene is TRBJ2-7, the V gene TRBV29-1; TCRdb selects TRBD1, and the lack of DNA leaves this call unchecked. The CDR3 has 14 residues. The germline gives CDR1 SQVTM, CDR2 ANQGSEA. CDR3 protein: CSVEAGTSSYEQYF.

V and J are TRBV6-2 or TRBV6-3 and TRBJ2-7. The CDR3 length is 12 residues. Germline CDR1 MNHEY, CDR2 SVGEGT. The CDR3 region is CASSFAGLDQYF.

The chain joins TRBV29-1 to TRBJ2-7; there is no DNA to check the TCRdb D call of TRBD1. CDR3 length: 13 residues. The germline CDR1 and CDR2 sequences are SQVTM and ANQGSEA. This CDR3 reads CSAERDGTYEQYF.

V is TRBV6-4 and J is TRBJ1-2. CDR1 and CDR2 from the germline V gene are MRHNA and SNTAGT. The CDR3 is 13 residues long. The CDR3 sequence is CASSDLDSGGYTF.

The rearrangement links TRBV6-2 or TRBV6-3 to TRBJ1-1; the TCRdb D gene call, TRBD1, has no DNA to confirm it. Germline CDR1 MNHEY, CDR2 SVGEGT. The CDR3 is made up of 17 amino acids. CDR3: CASSYGSYRRPNTEAFF.

The chain couples TRBV6-2 or TRBV6-3 to TRBJ2-1; the TCRdb call, TRBD1, lacks DNA for checking. The CDR3 contains 15 residues. Per the germline V gene, CDR1 is MNHEY and CDR2 is SVGEGT. The CDR3 sequence: CASSYGASSYNEQFF.

The chain has TRBV3-1 and TRBJ1-2; the D call from TCRdb, TRBD1, cannot be confirmed without DNA. CDR1 and CDR2 (germline): LGHDT, YNNKEL (reference sequence). The CDR3 totals 14 residues. This CDR3 is CASSQIGTGDGYTF.

V is TRBV7-6 and J is TRBJ1-6. The CDR3 covers 16 residues. Per the germline V gene, CDR1 is SGHVS and CDR2 is FNYEAQ. The CDR3 loop reads CASSTDRSSYNSPLHF.

The rearrangement links TRBV7-9 to TRBJ2-2. CDR3 size: 13 residues. Germline values: CDR1 SEHNR, CDR2 FQNEAQ (reference sequence). The CDR3 region is CASSLSWTGELFF.

The chain has TRBV12-3 or TRBV12-4 and TRBJ2-5; no DNA is available, so the TRBD2 call from TCRdb remains unchecked. CDR3 length equals 14 residues. The CDR3 reads CASSREGFPETQYF.

The chain carries TRBV20-1 and TRBJ2-3; TCRdb selects TRBD1, and the lack of DNA leaves this call unchecked. The V gene's germline CDR1 is DFQATT and CDR2 SNEGSKA (reference sequence). CDR3 size: 14 residues. This CDR3 is CSARSPLDIYTQYF.